A single sample gave rise to the 12 T cell receptor beta chains below, sequenced in a study of blood T cell repertoires in COVID-19. The method was immunoSEQ multiplex PCR; TCRdb's version includes in-frame clones alone and lacks a portion of them. Counted here are a few hundred thousand clones, more than 90% occurring once; the ten biggest clones make up around 2.6%. Specimen: peripheral blood. The source is a person aged 18-35 years with COVID-19, enrolled during active disease.

The J gene is TRBJ1-5, the V gene TRBV5-1; 9 bases fit TRBD1. Trimming removed 3 bases from V and 6 bases from J; junction bases left unmatched: 4. Looked up from germline, CDR1 is SGHRS and CDR2 is YFSETQ. The CDR3 spans 14 residues. CDR3 bases: TGCGCCAGCAGCTCGGGACAGGGAGGTCAGCCCCAGCATTTT. Encoded protein: CASSSGQGGQPQHF.

The CDR3 sequence is CASSLGGGVNQPQHF. The CDR3 nucleotides are TGTGCCAGCAGTTTAGGAGGGGGCGTTAATCAGCCCCAGCATTTT. This sequence joins TRBV27 and TRBJ1-5, with TRBD1 matching 7 bases. The V gene end was trimmed by 2 bases and the J gene end by 4 bases; junction bases not matched to a gene: 5. This CDR3 region has 15 residues. Germline CDR1 and CDR2: MNHEY and SMNVEV (reference sequence).

V gene TRBV5-1 combines with J gene TRBJ1-4; D is perhaps TRBD1 (6 bases). Germline CDR1 reads SGHRS; CDR2 reads YFSETQ. The V end lost 8 bases, the J end lost 7 bases, and 15 bases lay between the germline ends. The CDR3 spans 13 residues. The CDR3 protein is CASTGLRGEKLFF. For the CDR3, the DNA is TGCGCCAGTACGGGCCTCAGGGGTGAAAAACTGTTTTTT.

The chain links TRBV2 to TRBJ1-2; 7 bases are a match to TRBD1. V was clipped by 5 bases and J by 13 bases; unmatched bases: 4. CDR3 length: 10 residues. Germline V CDR1 and CDR2: SNHLY, FYNNEI. CDR3 nucleotides: TGTGCCAGCAGTCGACAGGGTTGCACCTTC. Translating it yields CASSRQGCTF.

The chain joins TRBV10-2 to TRBJ2-7; 8 bases are shared with TRBD2. J was trimmed by 3 bases and V by 4 bases; bases with no gene match: 5. This CDR3 contains 14 residues. Per the germline V gene, CDR1 is WSHSY and CDR2 is SAAADI. CDR3 residues: CASSAPGLDYEQYF. For the CDR3, the DNA is TGCGCCAGCAGTGCCCCGGGACTAGACTACGAGCAGTACTTC.

V gene TRBV7-8 combines with J gene TRBJ2-5; D gene ambiguous. The CDR3 covers 16 residues. Germline-derived CDR1 and CDR2 are SGHVS and FQNEAQ. V lost 1 base and J lost 2, with 14 bases in between. CDR3 amino acids: CASSLVLWRSQETQYF. The CDR3 DNA is TGTGCCAGCAGCTTAGTACTTTGGCGGTCACAAGAGACCCAGTACTTC.

This chain uses TRBV15 with TRBJ2-1; TRBD2 agrees at 13 bases. The germline V gene encodes CDR1 LNHNV and CDR2 YYDKDF (reference sequence). The V gene end was trimmed by 9 bases and the J gene end by 6 bases; junction bases not matched to a gene: 11. The CDR3 contains 16 residues. The CDR3 coding sequence is TGTGCCACAGAACCACGACTAGCGGGAGGCATCAATGAGCAGTTCTTC. Amino acid sequence: CATEPRLAGGINEQFF.

The chain couples TRBV4-2 to TRBJ2-3, with 11 bases aligning to TRBD2. V dropped 3 bases and J dropped 0; count of bases not matched to a gene: 8. Germline CDR1 is LGHNA and CDR2 is YNFKEQ. The length of the CDR3 is 18 residues. CDR3 in DNA: TGTGCCAGCAGCCAGGCGGGGACTAGCGGTACTAGCACAGATACGCAGTATTTT. It yields the protein CASSQAGTSGTSTDTQYF.

This clone was observed once. The rearrangement joins TRBV13 to TRBJ2-2, with 9 bases identical to TRBD1. Germline lookup yields CDR1 PRHDT and CDR2 FYEKMQ (reference sequence). The V gene end was trimmed by 5 bases and the J gene end by 8 bases; junction bases not matched to a gene: 6. CDR3 length: 14 amino acids. CDR3 region: CASSTRTGAGELFF. In DNA, the CDR3 is TGTGCCAGCAGCACACGGACAGGGGCTGGGGAGCTGTTTTTT.

On this clone: A much larger clone lies a single base off, so this may be a read error. Different DNA sequences within this sample yield the same CDR3. The V call is TRBV11-2, the J call TRBJ1-1, with 9 bases lining up with TRBD1. The trim removed 3 bases at V and 2 bases at J, leaving 1 base unmatched. Germline CDR1 reads SGHAT; CDR2 reads FQNNGV. The CDR3 sequence is 14 residues long. The CDR3 protein is CASSLGQGNTEAFF. The CDR3 DNA sequence: TGTGCCAGCAGCTTGGGACAGGGTAACACTGAAGCTTTCTTT. Combining the CDR3 with reference TRBV11-2 and TRBJ1-1 gives the whole variable domain EAGVAQSPRYKIIEKRQSVAFWCNPISGHATLYWYQQILGQGPKLLIQFQNNGVVDDSQLPKDRFSAERLKGVDSTLKIQPAKLEDSAVYLCASSLGQGNTEAFFGQGTRLTVV.

The chain uses TRBV2 and TRBJ2-6; no reliable D call. V lost 7 bases and J lost 0, with 4 bases in between. The CDR3 spans 13 residues. The germline CDR1 and CDR2 sequences are SNHLY and FYNNEI. The CDR3 here is CASTVSGANVLTF. For the CDR3, the DNA is TGTGCCAGCACAGTCTCTGGGGCCAACGTCCTGACTTTC.

The chain employs TRBV7-9 and TRBJ2-6, with 11 bases matching TRBD2. CDR1 SEHNR and CDR2 FQNEAQ come from the germline V gene (reference sequence). J gave up 0 bases and V 8 bases, and 9 bases lay outside the gene matches. This CDR3 is 18 amino acids long. The CDR3 spells CASRLGTSGRSGANVLTF. The CDR3 nucleotides are TGTGCCAGCCGTTTGGGGACTAGCGGTCGCTCTGGGGCCAACGTCCTGACTTTC.